This T cell receptor (beta chain) was obtained from a study of shared clonotypes between healthy human individuals. Recent acute infections and vaccinations were absent in the healthy HIV-negative adult donors. There are 14 residues in the CDR3. Trimming left V 5 bases short and J 1 base short, with 11 bases between. Germline V lookup: CDR1 LGHNT, CDR2 FRNRAP. The assay was immunoSEQ multiplex PCR, and TCRdb's table has in-frame clones only and misses some. The table records about 2.4 million clones, approximately 93% of them present only once. Sequences were obtained from naive CD4+ T cells from PBMCs. Subset denoted: CD45RA+ positively selected. This sequence originates from a man between 18 and 29 years old in good health. Some clones in this sample may be carry-over from other donors' samples. This chain joins TRBV12-5 and TRBJ1-1; D might be TRBD1 (6 bases). In DNA, the CDR3 is TGTGCTAGTGGTAAGGGGGGCGGGAACACTGAAGCTTTCTTT. It codes for CASGKGGGNTEAFF. Combining the CDR3 with reference TRBV12-5 and TRBJ1-1 gives the whole variable domain DARVTQTPRHKVTEMGQEVTMRCQPILGHNTVFWYRQTMMQGLELLAYFRNRAPLDDSGMPKDRFSAEMPDATLATLKIQPSEPRDSAVYFCASGKGGGNTEAFFGQGTRLTVV.